This record looks at one T cell receptor beta chain sequence and its context. Germline CDR1 and CDR2: SQVTM and ANQGSEA. V was cut by 4 bases and J by 0 bases, with 10 bases left in between. This CDR3 has 14 amino acids. Participant ages covered roughly 18 to 90 years across 24 US areas. Each participant's cohort was designated according to participant-reported clinical history. TCRdb keeps only in-frame clones here, not all; method: immunoSEQ multiplex PCR. The repertoire holds about 180,000 clones, with about 85% as singletons. The data were obtained in a study of blood T cell repertoires in COVID-19.

The specimen sequenced was PBMCs or T cells enriched from blood (not recorded which). The chain carries TRBV29-1 and TRBJ1-5; no reliable D call. The receptor's source is a man aged 40-49 years who had recovered from COVID-19. The CDR3 loop is CSVVTDYSNQPQHF. CDR3 DNA: TGCAGCGTTGTAACGGACTATAGCAATCAGCCCCAGCATTTT.